This TCR beta chain was profiled in a study of human T cells and chemical hapten exposure. Whole-study context: 2% DPC was applied to around 2 cm by around 2 cm of upper inner arm skin for sensitization. Patients had diphenylcyclopropenone applied to the scalp weekly throughout the approximately 25-week study.

Time point defined: pre-sensitization, week 0. Treatment defined: therapeutic diphenylcyclopropenone sensitization with weekly scalp DPC. A single record per CDR3 protein comes from TCRdb applying MiXCR to the RACE reads. The sample holds about 250,000 distinct CDR3 sequences, about 7.7% seen once. The CDR3 sequence is 14 residues long. With V trimmed by 1 base and J by 5 bases, 4 bases remained unmatched. Germline V gene sequence: CDR1 SGHRS, CDR2 YFSETQ. Worth noting for this clonotype: Its matching antigen is unknown.

Study-level points and caveats: Patch test score was positively correlated with the counts of TCRs that had expanded at PT1. The study found that DPC sensitization did not change TCRs above 1 in 1000 frequency.

This chain connects TRBV5-1 to TRBJ2-7; 9 bases are a match to TRBD1. This TCR was recovered from a man younger than 35 with alopecia areata. Some clones in this sample may be carry-over from other donors' samples. The input for sequencing was whole blood, taken in connection with sensitization to the hapten diphenylcyclopropenone (DPC). CDR3 protein: CASSLPDRGDEQYF. The CDR3 coding sequence is TGCGCCAGCAGCTTGCCGGACAGGGGCGACGAGCAGTACTTC.